This T cell receptor beta chain was identified during a study of T cells in Graves' hyperthyroidism and ophthalmopathy. Whole-study context: Before any treatment, at initial diagnosis, peripheral blood was collected.

Diagnosing involved the use of clinical symptoms, serum thyroxine and TRAb, thyroid ultrasound and orbital computed tomography. Fresh peripheral blood, roughly 10 ml, was the source of the PBMCs. Study observations and caveats: Most thyroid-expanded clonotypes above 0.001 were also found in blood.

The CDR3 contains 12 residues. CDR1 is MNHEY, CDR2 SMNVEV, per germline (reference sequence). After removal of 5 bases from V and 7 bases from J, the junction contained 4 bases not matched to a gene. This clonotype was counted many times. Antigen: not known. From RNA transcripts, TCR beta CDR3 regions were amplified. During a first-round RT-PCR of the TCR CDR3, the HTBI primer set was used. TCRdb independently ran MiXCR on the multiplex PCR reads; one entry per CDR3 protein. The table shows about 290,000 distinct CDR3 sequences, with about 13% occurring only once. This chain connects TRBV27 to TRBJ1-1, with TRBD1 matching 7 bases. The source is a woman aged 40 to 49 with Graves' hyperthyroidism. Sequencing used blood. The CDR3 coding sequence is TGTGCCAGCAGTCCACAGGGGCGTGAAGCTTTCTTT. Its translation: CASSPQGREAFF.